A selection of T cell receptor beta chains follows, all from one sample in a study of OX40 agonist ivuxolimab in advanced cancers. Sequencing was performed with immunoSEQ multiplex PCR; in TCRdb, only in-frame clones are kept and a portion is missing. Found here are 65,000 to 80,000 clones, 80% to 90% of them singletons; the top ten hold less than 2.5%. This material consisted of CD4+ or CD8+ T cells sorted from blood, taken in a trial of the OX40 agonist ivuxolimab. These receptors were obtained from an adult with an advanced solid tumor such as melanoma, head and neck, liver or kidney cancer. The conserved cysteine and the conserved F or W are not part of the CDR3 here. Fields, in order: V gene, D gene, CDR3 length, J gene, CDR3 protein. D genes are given only for firm matches.

TRBV5-1,-,13,TRBJ1-1,ASSLEKGTLTEAF
TRBV10-3,-,12,TRBJ1-1,AISENYMNTEAF
TRBV5-4,-,15,TRBJ2-3,ASSLSTGVGSTDTQY
TRBV2,-,14,TRBJ2-2,ASRKGLLQNTGELF
TRBV18,-,14,TRBJ2-3,ASSPPNGAGADTQY
TRBV2,-,8,TRBJ2-5,ASSELTQY
TRBV28,-,12,TRBJ1-5,ASSLGHGREPQH
TRBV15,TRBD2,13,TRBJ2-3,ATSREAGEGDTQY
TRBV5-6,-,12,TRBJ2-7,ASSWTGSSYEQY
TRBV6-1,TRBD1,13,TRBJ1-5,ASSRGQRSNQPQH
TRBV7-6,-,16,TRBJ1-3,ASSFLTRQAPGGNTIY
TRBV28,TRBD1,13,TRBJ1-6,ASSFPTGGGSPLH
TRBV7-2,TRBD2,14,TRBJ2-1,ASSLLVLAGVDEQF
TRBV7-9,-,10,TRBJ2-7,ASSLATYEQY
TRBV7-2,-,13,TRBJ2-1,ASSLVQISGNEQF
TRBV7-2,-,14,TRBJ2-7,ASSLEVSRYSYEQY
TRBV28,-,15,TRBJ2-3,ASSSLGQSVDTDTQY
TRBV11-3,-,13,TRBJ2-6,ASSLDSSGANVLT
TRBV7-2,-,11,TRBJ2-7,ASSSGTGYEQY
TRBV20-1,-,8,TRBJ2-1,SANYNEQF
TRBV28,-,11,TRBJ2-7,ASSLKQPYEQY
TRBV11-2,TRBD1,14,TRBJ2-5,ASSPPGDRSRETQY
TRBV10-2,-,13,TRBJ1-2,ASNSGGRRNYGYT
TRBV7-2,-,14,TRBJ1-4,ASSLAGKWGNEKLF
TRBV7-8,-,9,TRBJ2-7,ASSLVHEQY
TRBV7-6,-,14,TRBJ2-7,ASSPRRARGGYEQY
TRBV28,-,13,TRBJ1-2,ASTIFGGGGYGYT
TRBV2,TRBD1,14,TRBJ1-2,ASSEAGGGRMDGYT
TRBV6-1,TRBD1,12,TRBJ1-1,ASTPGTANTEAF
TRBV18,TRBD1,11,TRBJ2-7,ASSPGGQGEQY
TRBV7-9,TRBD2,12,TRBJ2-7,ASSLRAGGDEQY
TRBV18,TRBD1,10,TRBJ1-1,ASSPDRAEAF